This T cell receptor (beta chain) appears in the sequencing data of a study of regulatory T cells in long-lasting Graves disease. Whole-study findings and limits: Patients with persistent disease showed a bias toward TRBV28, TRBJ1-2 and TRBJ2-5. The study found lower TCR diversity in persistent Graves' patients than in newly diagnosed ones.

Concerning this clonotype: Its matching antigen is unknown.

Investigators prepared the TCR beta libraries by applying iRepertoire HTBI primers and Arm-PCR of CDR3 regions. TCRdb recomputed calls from the multiplex PCR reads with MiXCR, one row per CDR3 protein. Counted here are approximately 480,000 distinct CDR3 sequences, around 15% occurring once; the ten biggest clones make up 10% to 15%. The J segment lost 6 bases and the V segment lost 5 bases, leaving 14 bases of the junction unmatched. Germline V gives CDR1 MNHEY, CDR2 SVGEGT. CDR3 size: 16 residues. Stated time point: newly diagnosed GD, antithyroid drugs for less than 3 months. PBMC RNA was the source of the TCR library. The data also belong to a second study, concerning T cells in Graves' hyperthyroidism and ophthalmopathy. From that study: RT-PCR in the first round (using the HTBI primer set) targeted the TCR CDR3. Blood samples included most of the expanded thyroid clonotypes exceeding 0.001.

This receptor was identified in a man in his forties or fifties with Graves disease. The starting material was peripheral blood mononuclear cells (PBMCs), obtained at new diagnosis, from a patient treated with antithyroid drugs. This chain connects TRBV6-2 or TRBV6-3 to TRBJ2-7, with 9 bases lining up with TRBD1. The CDR3 nucleotides read TGTGCCAGCAGTGAAGAAGTTGGGACAGGGAGTGGCGAGCAGTACTTC. Translated, it gives CASSEEVGTGSGEQYF.